This T cell receptor beta chain was sequenced for a study of blood T cell repertoires in COVID-19. Study in general: Samples of COVID-19 (acute and convalescent) were obtained from the United States, Italy and Spain. From T cells, B-cell-depleted T cells, or PBMCs came the material, which was cDNA or gDNA.

In the original workflow: Reference gene primer amplification in the assay estimated nucleated cell counts. Profiled with immunoSEQ multiplex PCR; TCRdb holds only in-frame clones, not every one. The V and J calls and clone size are taken from that table; D and trimming were inferred from the DNA. Of more than 95,000 clones in the sample, about 88% were seen once. The CDR3 loop spans 15 amino acids. CDR1 is MNHEY, CDR2 SVGAGI, per germline. Trimming cost V 7 bases and J 1 base, with 11 bases left between them. The clonotype was recovered from a woman of 80 years or more with acute or convalescent COVID-19. Sequencing input: peripheral blood. This chain joins TRBV6-5 and TRBJ2-6, with a tentative D call TRBD1 (6 bases). Here the CDR3 reads CASTRQVSGANVLTF. The CDR3 DNA sequence: TGTGCCAGCACCAGACAGGTTTCTGGGGCCAACGTCCTGACTTTC.